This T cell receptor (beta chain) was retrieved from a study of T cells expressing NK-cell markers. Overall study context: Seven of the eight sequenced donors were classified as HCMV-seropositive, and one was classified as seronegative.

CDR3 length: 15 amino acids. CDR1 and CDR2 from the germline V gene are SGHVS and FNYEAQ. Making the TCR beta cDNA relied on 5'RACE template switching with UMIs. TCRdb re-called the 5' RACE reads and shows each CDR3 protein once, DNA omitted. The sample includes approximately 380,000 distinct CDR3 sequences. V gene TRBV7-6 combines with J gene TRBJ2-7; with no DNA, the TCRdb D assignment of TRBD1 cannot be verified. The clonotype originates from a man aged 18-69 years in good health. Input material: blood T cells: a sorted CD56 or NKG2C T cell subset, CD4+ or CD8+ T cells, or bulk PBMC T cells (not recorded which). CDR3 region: CASSLGPLNTYEQYF.